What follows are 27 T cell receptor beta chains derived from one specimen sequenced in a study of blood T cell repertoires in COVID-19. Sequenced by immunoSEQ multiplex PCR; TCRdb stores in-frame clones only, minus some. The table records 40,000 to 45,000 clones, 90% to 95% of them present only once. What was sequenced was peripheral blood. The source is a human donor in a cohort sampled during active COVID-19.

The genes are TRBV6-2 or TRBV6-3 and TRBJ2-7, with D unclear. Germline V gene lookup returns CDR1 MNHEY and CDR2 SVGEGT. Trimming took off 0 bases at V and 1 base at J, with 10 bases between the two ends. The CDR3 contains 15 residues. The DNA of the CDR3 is TGTGCCAGCAGTTACTCGCGGTCAACGTCCTACGAGCAGTACTTC. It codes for CASSYSRSTSYEQYF.

The CDR3 sequence: CASSPTGAGEQYF. CDR3 coding DNA: TGTGCCAGCAGCCCGACAGGGGCGGGGGAGCAGTACTTC. The chain couples TRBV7-9 to TRBJ2-7; 8 nucleotides agree with TRBD1. In germline, CDR1 is SEHNR, CDR2 FQNEAQ (reference sequence). With V trimmed by 5 bases and J by 7 bases, 7 bases remained unmatched. The CDR3 length is 13 residues.

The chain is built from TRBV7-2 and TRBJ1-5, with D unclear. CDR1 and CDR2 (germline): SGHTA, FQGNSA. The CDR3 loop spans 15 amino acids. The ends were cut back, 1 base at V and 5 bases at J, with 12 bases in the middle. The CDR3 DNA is TGTGCCAGCAGCTTAGTTCGGGGTTGGGATCAGCCCCAGCATTTT. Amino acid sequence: CASSLVRGWDQPQHF.

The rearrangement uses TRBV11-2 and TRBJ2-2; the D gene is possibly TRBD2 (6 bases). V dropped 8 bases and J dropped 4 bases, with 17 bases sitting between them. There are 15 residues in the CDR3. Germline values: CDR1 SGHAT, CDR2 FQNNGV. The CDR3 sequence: CASFLPGLSTGELFF. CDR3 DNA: TGTGCCAGCTTCTTGCCGGGACTGTCCACCGGGGAGCTGTTTTTT.

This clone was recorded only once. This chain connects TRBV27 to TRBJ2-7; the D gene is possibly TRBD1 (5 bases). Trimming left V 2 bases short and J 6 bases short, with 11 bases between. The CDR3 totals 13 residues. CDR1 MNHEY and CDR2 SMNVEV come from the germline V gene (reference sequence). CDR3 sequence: CASSLVTGAEQYF. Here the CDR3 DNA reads TGTGCCAGCAGTTTAGTCACAGGCGCCGAGCAGTACTTC.

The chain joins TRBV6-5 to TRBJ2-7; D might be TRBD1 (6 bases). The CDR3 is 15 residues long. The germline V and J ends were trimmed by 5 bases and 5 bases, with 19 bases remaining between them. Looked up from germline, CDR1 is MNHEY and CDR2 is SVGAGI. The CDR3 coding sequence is TGTGCCAGCAGTCCGAGGGGCACAGGGAACCACGAGCAGTACTTC. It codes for CASSPRGTGNHEQYF.

The CDR3 is CASSVGTSGIDEQFF. CDR3 coding DNA: TGTGCCAGCAGCGTCGGGACTAGCGGGATCGATGAGCAGTTCTTC. The genes are TRBV7-3 and TRBJ2-1; TRBD2 agrees at 13 bases. The CDR3 runs to 15 residues. Germline V gene sequence: CDR1 SGHTA, CDR2 FQGTGA. After removal of 5 bases from V and 8 bases from J, the junction contained 6 bases not matched to a gene.

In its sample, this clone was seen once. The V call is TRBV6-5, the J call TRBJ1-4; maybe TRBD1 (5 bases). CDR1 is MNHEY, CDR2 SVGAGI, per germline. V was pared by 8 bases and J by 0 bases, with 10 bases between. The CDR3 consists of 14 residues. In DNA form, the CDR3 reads TGTGCCAGCGATACAGGTGCAACTAATGAAAAACTGTTTTTT. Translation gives CASDTGATNEKLFF.

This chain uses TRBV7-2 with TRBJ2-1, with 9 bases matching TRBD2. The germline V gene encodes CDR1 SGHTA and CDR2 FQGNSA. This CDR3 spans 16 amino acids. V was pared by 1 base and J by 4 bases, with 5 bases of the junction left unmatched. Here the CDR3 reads CASSLVASGAYNEQFF. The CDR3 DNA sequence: TGTGCCAGCAGCTTAGTAGCTAGCGGGGCGTACAATGAGCAGTTCTTC.

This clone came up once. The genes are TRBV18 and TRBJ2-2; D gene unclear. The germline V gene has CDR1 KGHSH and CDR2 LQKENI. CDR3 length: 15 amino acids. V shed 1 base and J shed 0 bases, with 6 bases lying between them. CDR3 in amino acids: CASSPQETNTGELFF. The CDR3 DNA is TGTGCCAGCTCACCACAGGAGACGAACACCGGGGAGCTGTTTTTT.

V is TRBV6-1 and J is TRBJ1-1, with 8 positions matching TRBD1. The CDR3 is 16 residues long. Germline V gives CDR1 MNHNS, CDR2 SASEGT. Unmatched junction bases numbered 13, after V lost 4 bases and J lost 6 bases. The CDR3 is CASSAISNRGSSEAFF. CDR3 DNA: TGTGCCAGCAGTGCCATAAGTAACAGGGGGAGTTCTGAAGCTTTCTTT.

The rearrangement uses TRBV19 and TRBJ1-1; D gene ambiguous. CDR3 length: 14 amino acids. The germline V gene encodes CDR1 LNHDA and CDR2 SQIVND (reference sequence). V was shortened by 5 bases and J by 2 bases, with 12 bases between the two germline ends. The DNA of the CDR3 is TGTGCCAGTAGTTGGTTCGGAGATAACACTGAAGCTTTCTTT. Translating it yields CASSWFGDNTEAFF.

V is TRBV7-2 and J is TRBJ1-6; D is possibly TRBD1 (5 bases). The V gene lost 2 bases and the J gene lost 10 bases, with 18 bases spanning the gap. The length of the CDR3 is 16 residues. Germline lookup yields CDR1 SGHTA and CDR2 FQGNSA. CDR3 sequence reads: CASSLTLDRGGSPLHF. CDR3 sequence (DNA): TGTGCCAGCAGCTTAACTCTTGATAGGGGTGGCTCACCCCTCCACTTT. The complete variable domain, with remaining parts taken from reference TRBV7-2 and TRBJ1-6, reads GAGVSQSPSNKVTEKGKDVELRCDPISGHTALYWYRQSLGQGLEFLIYFQGNSAPDKSGLPSDRFSAERTGGSVSTLTIQRTQQEDSAVYLCASSLTLDRGGSPLHFGNGTRLTVT.

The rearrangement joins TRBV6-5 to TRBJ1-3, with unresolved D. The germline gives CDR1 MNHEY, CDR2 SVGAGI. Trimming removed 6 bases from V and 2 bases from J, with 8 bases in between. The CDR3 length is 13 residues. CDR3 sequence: CASSSTTGNTIYF. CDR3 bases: TGTGCCAGCAGCTCGACAACTGGAAACACCATATATTTT.

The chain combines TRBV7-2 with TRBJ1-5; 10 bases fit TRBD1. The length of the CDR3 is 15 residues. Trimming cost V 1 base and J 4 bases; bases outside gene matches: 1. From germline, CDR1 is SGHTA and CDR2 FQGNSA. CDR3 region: CASSLGDRGNQPQHF. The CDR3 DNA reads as TGTGCCAGCAGCTTAGGGGACAGGGGTAATCAGCCCCAGCATTTT.

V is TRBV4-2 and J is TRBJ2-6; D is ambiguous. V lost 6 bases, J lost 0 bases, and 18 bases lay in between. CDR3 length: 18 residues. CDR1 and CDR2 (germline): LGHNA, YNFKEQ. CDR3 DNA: TGTGCCAGCAGTCCCCTCTATGGTACAGCCTCTGGGGCCAACGTCCTGACTTTC. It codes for CASSPLYGTASGANVLTF.

Written as DNA, the CDR3 is TGTGCCAGCAGCTTAGGAGGTTTGGAGGGAGAGACCCAGTACTTC. Encoded protein: CASSLGGLEGETQYF. The chain carries TRBV7-2 and TRBJ2-5; possible D gene TRBD2, 6 bases. The CDR3 is 15 amino acids. Germline loops: CDR1 SGHTA, CDR2 FQGNSA. Trimming removed 1 base from V and 4 bases from J, with 13 bases in between.

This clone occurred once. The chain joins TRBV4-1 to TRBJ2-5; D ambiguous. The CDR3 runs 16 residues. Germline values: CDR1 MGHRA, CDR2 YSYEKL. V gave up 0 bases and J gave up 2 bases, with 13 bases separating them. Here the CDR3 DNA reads TGCGCCAGCAGCCAAGATGGTCCGCGCCCACAAGAGACCCAGTACTTC. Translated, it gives CASSQDGPRPQETQYF.

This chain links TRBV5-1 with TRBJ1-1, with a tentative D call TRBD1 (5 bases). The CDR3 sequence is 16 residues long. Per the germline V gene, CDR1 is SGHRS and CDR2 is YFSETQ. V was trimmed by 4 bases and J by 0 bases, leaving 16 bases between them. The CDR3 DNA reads TGCGCCAGCAGCCTGACAGAGGCTCGGATGAACACTGAAGCTTTCTTT. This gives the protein CASSLTEARMNTEAFF.

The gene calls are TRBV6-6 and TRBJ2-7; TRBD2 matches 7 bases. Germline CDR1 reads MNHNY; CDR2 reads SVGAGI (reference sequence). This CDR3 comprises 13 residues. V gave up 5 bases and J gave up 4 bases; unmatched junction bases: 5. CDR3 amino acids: CASSRLAQYEQYF. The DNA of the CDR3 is TGTGCCAGCAGTCGACTAGCTCAGTACGAGCAGTACTTC.

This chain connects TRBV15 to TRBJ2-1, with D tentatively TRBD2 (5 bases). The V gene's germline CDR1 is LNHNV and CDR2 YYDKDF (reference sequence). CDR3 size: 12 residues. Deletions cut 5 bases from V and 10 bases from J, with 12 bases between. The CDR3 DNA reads TGTGCCACCAGCCTAGCTTTAGCGGAGCAGTTCTTC. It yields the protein CATSLALAEQFF.

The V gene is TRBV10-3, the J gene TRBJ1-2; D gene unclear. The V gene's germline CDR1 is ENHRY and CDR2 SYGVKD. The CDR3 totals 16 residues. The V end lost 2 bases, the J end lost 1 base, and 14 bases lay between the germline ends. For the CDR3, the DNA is TGTGCCATCAGTGAGACGGGAATGGCAGATAACTATGGCTACACCTTC. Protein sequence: CAISETGMADNYGYTF.

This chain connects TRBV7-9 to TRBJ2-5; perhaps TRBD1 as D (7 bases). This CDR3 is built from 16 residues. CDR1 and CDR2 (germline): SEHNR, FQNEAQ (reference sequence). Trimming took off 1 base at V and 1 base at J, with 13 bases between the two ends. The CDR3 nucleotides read TGTGCCAGCAGCTTAGGGCCAGGGGGGCCCCAAGAGACCCAGTACTTC. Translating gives CASSLGPGGPQETQYF.

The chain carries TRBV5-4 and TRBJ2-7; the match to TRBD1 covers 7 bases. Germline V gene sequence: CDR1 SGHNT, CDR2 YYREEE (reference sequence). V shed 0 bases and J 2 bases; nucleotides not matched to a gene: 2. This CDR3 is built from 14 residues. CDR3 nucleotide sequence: TGTGCCAGCAGCTTGGGGGACAGTCCCTACGAGCAGTACTTC. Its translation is CASSLGDSPYEQYF. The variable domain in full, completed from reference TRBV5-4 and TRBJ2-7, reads ETGVTQSPTHLIKTRGQQVTLRCSSQSGHNTVSWYQQALGQGPQFIFQYYREEENGRGNFPPRFSGLQFPNYSSELNVNALELDDSALYLCASSLGDSPYEQYFGPGTRLTVT.

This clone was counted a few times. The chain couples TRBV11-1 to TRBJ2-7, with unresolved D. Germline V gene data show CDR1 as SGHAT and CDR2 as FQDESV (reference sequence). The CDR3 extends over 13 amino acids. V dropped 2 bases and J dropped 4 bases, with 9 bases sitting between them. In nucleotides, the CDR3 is TGTGCCAGCAGCTTAAAGTTGAGTTACGAGCAGTACTTC. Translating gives CASSLKLSYEQYF.

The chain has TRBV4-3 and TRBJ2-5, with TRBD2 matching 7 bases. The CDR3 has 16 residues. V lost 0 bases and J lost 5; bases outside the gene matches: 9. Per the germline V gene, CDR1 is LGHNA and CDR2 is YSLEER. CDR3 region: CASSQDLAGVGETQYF. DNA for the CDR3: TGCGCCAGCAGCCAAGATCTCGCGGGAGTAGGGGAGACCCAGTACTTC.

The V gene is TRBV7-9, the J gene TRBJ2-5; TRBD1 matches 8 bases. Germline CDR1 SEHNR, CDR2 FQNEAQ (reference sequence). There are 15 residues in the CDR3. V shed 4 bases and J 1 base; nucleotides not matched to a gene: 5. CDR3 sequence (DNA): TGTGCCAGCAGCTATGGACAGGGCCTCCAAGAGACCCAGTACTTC. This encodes CASSYGQGLQETQYF.